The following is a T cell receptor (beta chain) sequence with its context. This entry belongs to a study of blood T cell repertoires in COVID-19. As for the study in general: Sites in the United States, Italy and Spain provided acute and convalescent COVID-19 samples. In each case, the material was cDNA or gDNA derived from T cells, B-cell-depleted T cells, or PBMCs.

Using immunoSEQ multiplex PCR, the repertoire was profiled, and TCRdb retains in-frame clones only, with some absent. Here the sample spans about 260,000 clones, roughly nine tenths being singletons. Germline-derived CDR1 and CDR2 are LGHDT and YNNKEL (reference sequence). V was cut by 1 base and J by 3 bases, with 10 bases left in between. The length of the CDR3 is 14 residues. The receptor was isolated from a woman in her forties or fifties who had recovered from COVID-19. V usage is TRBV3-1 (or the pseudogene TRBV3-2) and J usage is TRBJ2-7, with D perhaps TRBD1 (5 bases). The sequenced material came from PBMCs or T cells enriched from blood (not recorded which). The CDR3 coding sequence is TGTGCCAGCAGCCAAGCAAGGACAAACTACGAGCAGTACTTC. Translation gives CASSQARTNYEQYF.